The 4 T cell receptor beta chains in this list originate from one sample, sequenced in a study of blood T cell repertoires in COVID-19. TCRdb's table, derived via immunoSEQ multiplex PCR, lists solely in-frame clones and lacks some. The data contain about 320,000 clones, roughly 90% of them seen just once; the ten biggest clones take up approximately 4.1%. Material for sequencing was PBMCs or T cells enriched from blood (not recorded which). The origin of the receptors is a woman younger than 45 who had been exposed to COVID-19.

The chain links TRBV11-2 to TRBJ2-1; 12 bases align to TRBD2. J was trimmed by 1 base and V by 1 base; bases with no gene match: 5. Germline V gene lookup returns CDR1 SGHAT and CDR2 FQNNGV. The CDR3 contains 18 residues. The chain's CDR3 is CASSLGLAGARSYNEQFF. CDR3 bases: TGTGCCAGCAGCTTAGGACTAGCGGGGGCGAGGTCCTACAATGAGCAGTTCTTC.

The rearrangement links TRBV5-1 to TRBJ2-2; no reliable D call. Germline V CDR1 and CDR2: SGHRS, YFSETQ. The CDR3 sequence is 15 residues long. V shed 4 bases and J shed 5 bases, with 15 bases lying between them. As DNA, the CDR3 is TGCGCCAGCAGCCCCGATAGTGCGTGGACCGGGGAGCTGTTTTTT. This gives the protein CASSPDSAWTGELFF.

About this clone: This specimen includes other DNA sequences encoding the same CDR3. The rearrangement links TRBV7-9 to TRBJ2-3; D remains ambiguous. Germline CDR1 reads SEHNR; CDR2 reads FQNEAQ (reference sequence). V was shortened by 4 bases and J by 0 bases, with 5 bases between the two germline ends. The CDR3 covers 13 residues. The CDR3 DNA reads TGTGCCAGCAGCTCCCTAAGCACAGATACGCAGTATTTT. Translation gives CASSSLSTDTQYF.

The V and J genes are TRBV19 and TRBJ2-7, with D possibly TRBD1 on 5 matching bases. This CDR3 has 16 residues. The germline V and J ends were trimmed by 5 bases and 6 bases, with 23 bases remaining between them. Germline CDR1 reads LNHDA; CDR2 reads SQIVND (reference sequence). CDR3: CASSAFDQQGRGEQYF. The DNA for the CDR3 is TGTGCCAGTAGTGCCTTCGATCAGCAGGGTCGAGGCGAGCAGTACTTC.